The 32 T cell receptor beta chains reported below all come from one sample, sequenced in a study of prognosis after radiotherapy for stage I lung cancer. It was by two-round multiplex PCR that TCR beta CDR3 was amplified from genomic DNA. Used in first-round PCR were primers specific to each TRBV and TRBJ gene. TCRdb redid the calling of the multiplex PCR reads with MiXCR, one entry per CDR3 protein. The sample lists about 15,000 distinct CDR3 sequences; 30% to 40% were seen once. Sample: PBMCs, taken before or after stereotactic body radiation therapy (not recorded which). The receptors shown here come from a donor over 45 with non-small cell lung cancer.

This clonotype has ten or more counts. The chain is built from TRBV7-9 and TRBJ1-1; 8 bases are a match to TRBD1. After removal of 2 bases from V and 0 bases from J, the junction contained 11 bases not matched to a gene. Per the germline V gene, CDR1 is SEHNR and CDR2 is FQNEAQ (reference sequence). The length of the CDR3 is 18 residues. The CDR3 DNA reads TGTGCCAGCAGCTTAAGTCTCGGGACAGGTACTATGAACACTGAAGCTTTCTTT. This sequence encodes CASSLSLGTGTMNTEAFF. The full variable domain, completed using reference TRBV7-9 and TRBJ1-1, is DTGVSQNPRHKITKRGQNVTFRCDPISEHNRLYWYRQTLGQGPEFLTYFQNEAQLEKSRLLSDRFSAERPKGSFSTLEIQRTEQGDSAMYLCASSLSLGTGTMNTEAFFGQGTRLTVV.

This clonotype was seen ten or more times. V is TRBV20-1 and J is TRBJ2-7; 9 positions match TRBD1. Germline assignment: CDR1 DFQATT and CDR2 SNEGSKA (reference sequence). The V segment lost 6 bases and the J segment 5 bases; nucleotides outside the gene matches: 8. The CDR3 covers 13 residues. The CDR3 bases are TGCAGTGCAACAGGGACAGGGCCTCACGAGCAGTACTTC. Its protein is CSATGTGPHEQYF.

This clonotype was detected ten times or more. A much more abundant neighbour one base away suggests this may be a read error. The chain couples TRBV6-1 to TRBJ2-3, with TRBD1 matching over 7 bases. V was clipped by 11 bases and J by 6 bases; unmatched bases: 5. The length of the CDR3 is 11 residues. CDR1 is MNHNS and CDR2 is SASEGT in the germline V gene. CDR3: CAGKTGDTQYF. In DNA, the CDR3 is TGTGCCGGCAAGACAGGGGATACGCAGTATTTT.

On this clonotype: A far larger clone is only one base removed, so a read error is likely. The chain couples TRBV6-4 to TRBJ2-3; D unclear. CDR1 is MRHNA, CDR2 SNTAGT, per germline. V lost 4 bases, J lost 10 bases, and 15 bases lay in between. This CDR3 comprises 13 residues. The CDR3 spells CASSASTKNAQYF. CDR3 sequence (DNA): TGTGCCAGCAGTGCGAGTACTAAAAATGCGCAGTATTTT.

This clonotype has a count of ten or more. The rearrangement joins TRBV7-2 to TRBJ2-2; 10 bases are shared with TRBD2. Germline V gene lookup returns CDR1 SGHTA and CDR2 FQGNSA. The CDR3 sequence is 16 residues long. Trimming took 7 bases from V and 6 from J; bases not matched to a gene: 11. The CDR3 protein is CASTPGTSGTSGELFF. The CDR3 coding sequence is TGTGCCAGCACCCCGGGAACTAGCGGGACCTCCGGGGAGCTGTTTTTT.

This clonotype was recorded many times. The chain's CDR3 is CSARGGGAGGDTQYF. The CDR3 DNA reads TGCAGTGCTAGAGGGGGAGGGGCGGGGGGCGATACGCAGTATTTT. The chain employs TRBV20-1 and TRBJ2-3, with 8 bases lining up with TRBD2. Germline trimming cut 1 base from V and 6 bases from J; bases unmatched to any gene: 9. Looked up from germline, CDR1 is DFQATT and CDR2 is SNEGSKA (reference sequence). The CDR3 is made up of 15 amino acids.

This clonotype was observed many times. CDR3 nucleotides: TGTGCCACCAGCAGAGATCGGGCAGCTCAAGAGACCCAGTACTTC. Translation gives CATSRDRAAQETQYF. The chain uses TRBV15 and TRBJ2-5, with no clear D. Germline V CDR1 and CDR2: LNHNV, YYDKDF (reference sequence). The CDR3 has 15 amino acids. The V end was cut by 0 bases, the J end by 2 bases, with 10 bases between.

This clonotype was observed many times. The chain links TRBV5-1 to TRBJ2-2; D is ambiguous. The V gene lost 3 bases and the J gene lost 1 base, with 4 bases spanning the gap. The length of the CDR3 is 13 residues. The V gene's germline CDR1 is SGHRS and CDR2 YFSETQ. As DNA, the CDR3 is TGCGCCAGCAGCTCGGAGAACACCGGGGAGCTGTTTTTT. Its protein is CASSSENTGELFF.

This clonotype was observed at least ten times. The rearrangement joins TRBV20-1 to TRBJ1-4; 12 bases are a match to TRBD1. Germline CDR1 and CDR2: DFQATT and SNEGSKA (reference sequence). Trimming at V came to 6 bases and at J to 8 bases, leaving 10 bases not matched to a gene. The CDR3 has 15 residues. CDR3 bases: TGCAGTGCATGGCCTGCCGGGACAGGGGGCGAAAAACTGTTTTTT. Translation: CSAWPAGTGGEKLFF.

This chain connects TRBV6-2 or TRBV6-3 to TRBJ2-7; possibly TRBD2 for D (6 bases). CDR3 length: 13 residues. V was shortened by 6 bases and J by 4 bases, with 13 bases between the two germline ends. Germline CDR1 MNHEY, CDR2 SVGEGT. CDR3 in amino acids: CASRPGTEYEQYF. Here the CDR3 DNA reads TGTGCCAGCAGACCCGGGACTGAGTACGAGCAGTACTTC.

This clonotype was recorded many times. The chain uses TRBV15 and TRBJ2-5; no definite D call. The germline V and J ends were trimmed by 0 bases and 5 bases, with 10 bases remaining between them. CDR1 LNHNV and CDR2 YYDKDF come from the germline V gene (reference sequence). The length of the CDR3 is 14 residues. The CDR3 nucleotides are TGTGCCACCAGCAGAGATCTGGGTGGGGAGACCCAGTACTTC. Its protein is CATSRDLGGETQYF.

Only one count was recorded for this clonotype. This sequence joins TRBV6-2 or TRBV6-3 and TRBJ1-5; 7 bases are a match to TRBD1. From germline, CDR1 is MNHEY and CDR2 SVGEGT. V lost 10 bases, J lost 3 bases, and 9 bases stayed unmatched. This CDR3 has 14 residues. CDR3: CANRATGVNQPQHF. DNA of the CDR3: TGTGCCAACAGGGCAACAGGGGTCAATCAGCCCCAGCATTTT.

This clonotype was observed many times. The CDR3 sequence: CASSQDLVAGDETQYF. The CDR3 DNA reads as TGTGCCAGCAGCCAAGATCTGGTAGCGGGAGATGAGACCCAGTACTTC. The chain employs TRBV4-2 and TRBJ2-5, with 9 bases aligning to TRBD2. Germline lookup yields CDR1 LGHNA and CDR2 YNFKEQ. The CDR3 consists of 16 residues. After removal of 0 bases from V and 5 bases from J, the junction contained 7 bases not matched to a gene.

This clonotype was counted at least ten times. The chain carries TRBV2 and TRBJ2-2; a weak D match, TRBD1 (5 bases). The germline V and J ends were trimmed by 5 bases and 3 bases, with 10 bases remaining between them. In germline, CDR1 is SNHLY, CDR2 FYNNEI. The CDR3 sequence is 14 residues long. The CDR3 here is CASSLQGYTGELFF. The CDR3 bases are TGTGCCAGCAGTCTGCAGGGTTACACCGGGGAGCTGTTTTTT.

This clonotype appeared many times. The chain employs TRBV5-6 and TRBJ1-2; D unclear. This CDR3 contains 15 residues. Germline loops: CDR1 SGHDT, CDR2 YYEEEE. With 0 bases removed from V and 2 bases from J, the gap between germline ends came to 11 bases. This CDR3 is CASSLAPKTNYGYTF. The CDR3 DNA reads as TGTGCCAGCAGCTTGGCCCCGAAAACCAACTATGGCTACACCTTC.

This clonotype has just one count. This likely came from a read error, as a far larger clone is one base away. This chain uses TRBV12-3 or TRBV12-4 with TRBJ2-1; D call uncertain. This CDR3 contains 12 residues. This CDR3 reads CASSYSGNDQFF. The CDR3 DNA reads TGTGCCAGCAGTTACTCAGGCAATGATCAGTTCTTC.

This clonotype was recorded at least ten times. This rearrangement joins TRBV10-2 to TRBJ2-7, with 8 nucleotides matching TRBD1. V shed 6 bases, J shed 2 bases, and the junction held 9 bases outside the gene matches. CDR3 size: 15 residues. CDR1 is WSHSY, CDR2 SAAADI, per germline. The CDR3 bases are TGCGCCAGCAGCCAAACCGGGACAGGAGCCTACGAGCAGTACTTC. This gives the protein CASSQTGTGAYEQYF.

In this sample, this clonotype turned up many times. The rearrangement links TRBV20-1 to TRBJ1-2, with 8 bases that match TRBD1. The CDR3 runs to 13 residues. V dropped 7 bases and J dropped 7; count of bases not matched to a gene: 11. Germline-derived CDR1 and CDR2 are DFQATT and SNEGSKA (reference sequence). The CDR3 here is CSGTDRTGGGYTF. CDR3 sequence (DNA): TGCAGTGGCACGGACAGAACAGGGGGTGGCTACACCTTC.

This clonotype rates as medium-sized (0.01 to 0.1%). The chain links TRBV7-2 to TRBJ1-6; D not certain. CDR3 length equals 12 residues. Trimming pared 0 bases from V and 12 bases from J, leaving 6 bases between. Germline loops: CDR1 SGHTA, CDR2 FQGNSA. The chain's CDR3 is CASSLAMEPLHF. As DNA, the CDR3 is TGTGCCAGCAGCTTAGCTATGGAACCCCTCCACTTT.

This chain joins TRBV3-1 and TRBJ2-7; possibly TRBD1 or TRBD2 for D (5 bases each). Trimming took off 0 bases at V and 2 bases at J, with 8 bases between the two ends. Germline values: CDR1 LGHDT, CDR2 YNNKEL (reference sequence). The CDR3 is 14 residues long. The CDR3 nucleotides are TGTGCCAGCAGCCAAGATGGGGGAGCCTACGAGCAGTACTTC. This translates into CASSQDGGAYEQYF.

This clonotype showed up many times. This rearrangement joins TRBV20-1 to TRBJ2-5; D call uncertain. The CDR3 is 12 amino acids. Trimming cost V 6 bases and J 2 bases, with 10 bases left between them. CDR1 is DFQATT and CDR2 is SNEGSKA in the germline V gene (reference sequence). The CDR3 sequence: CSATWEQETQYF. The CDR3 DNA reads TGCAGTGCGACTTGGGAACAAGAGACCCAGTACTTC.

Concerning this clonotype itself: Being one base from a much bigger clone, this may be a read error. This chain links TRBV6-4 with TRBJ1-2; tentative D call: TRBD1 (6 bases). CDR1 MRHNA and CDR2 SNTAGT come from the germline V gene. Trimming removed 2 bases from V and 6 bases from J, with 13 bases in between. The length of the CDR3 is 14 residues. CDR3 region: CASSDGEGVDGYTF. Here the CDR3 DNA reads TGTGCCAGCAGTGACGGCGAGGGGGTGGATGGCTACACCTTC.

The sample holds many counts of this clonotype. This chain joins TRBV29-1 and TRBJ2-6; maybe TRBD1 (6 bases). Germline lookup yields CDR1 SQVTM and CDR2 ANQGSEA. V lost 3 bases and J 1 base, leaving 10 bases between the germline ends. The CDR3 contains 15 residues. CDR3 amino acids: CSVDTGHSGANVLTF. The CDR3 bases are TGCAGCGTTGATACAGGGCATTCTGGGGCCAACGTCCTGACTTTC.

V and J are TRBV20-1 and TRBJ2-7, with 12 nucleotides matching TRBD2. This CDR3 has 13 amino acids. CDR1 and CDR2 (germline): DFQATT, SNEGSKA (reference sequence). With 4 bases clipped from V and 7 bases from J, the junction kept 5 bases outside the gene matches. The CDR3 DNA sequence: TGCAGTGCTACGACTAGCGGGAGACCAGAGCAGTACTTC. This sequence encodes CSATTSGRPEQYF.

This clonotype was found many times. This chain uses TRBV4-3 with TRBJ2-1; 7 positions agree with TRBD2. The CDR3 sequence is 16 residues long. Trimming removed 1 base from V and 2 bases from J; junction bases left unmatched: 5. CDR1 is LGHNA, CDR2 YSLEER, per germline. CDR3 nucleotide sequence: TGCGCCAGCAGCCAAGTCGTAGCGGGTCCCTACAATGAGCAGTTCTTC. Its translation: CASSQVVAGPYNEQFF.

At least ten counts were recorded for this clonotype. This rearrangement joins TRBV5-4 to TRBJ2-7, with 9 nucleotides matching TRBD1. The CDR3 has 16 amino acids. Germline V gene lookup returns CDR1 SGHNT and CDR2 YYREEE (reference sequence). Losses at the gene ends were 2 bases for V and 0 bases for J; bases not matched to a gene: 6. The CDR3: CASSFLDRGLSYEQYF. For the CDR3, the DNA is TGTGCCAGCAGCTTCCTGGACAGGGGCCTCTCCTACGAGCAGTACTTC.

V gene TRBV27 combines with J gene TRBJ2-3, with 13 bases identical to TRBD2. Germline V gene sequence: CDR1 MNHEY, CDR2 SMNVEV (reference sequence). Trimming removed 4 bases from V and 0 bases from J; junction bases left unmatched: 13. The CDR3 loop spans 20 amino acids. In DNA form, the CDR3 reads TGTGCCAGCAGTTCGAGACTAGCGGGAGGTCCAATCTCTAGCACAGATACGCAGTATTTT. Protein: CASSSRLAGGPISSTDTQYF.

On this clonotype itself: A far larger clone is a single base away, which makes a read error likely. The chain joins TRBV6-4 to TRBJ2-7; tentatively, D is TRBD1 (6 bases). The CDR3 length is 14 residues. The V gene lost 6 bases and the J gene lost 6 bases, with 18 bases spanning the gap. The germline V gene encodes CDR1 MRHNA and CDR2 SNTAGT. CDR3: CASRTSGTPSEQYF. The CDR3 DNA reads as TGTGCCAGCAGAACATCCGGGACACCGTCCGAGCAGTACTTC.

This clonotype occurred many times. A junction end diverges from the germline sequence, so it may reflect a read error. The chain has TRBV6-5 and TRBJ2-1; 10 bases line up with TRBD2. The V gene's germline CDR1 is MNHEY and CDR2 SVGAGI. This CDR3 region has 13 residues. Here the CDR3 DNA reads TGTGCCAGCAGTTACACTAGCGGGAATGAGCAGCTCTTC. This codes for CASSYTSGNEQLF.

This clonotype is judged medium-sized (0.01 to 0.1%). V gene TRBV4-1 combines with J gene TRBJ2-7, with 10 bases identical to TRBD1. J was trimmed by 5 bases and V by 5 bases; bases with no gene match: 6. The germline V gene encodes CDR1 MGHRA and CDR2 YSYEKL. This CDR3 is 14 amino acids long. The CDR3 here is CASSLTGTGDEQYF. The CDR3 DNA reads TGCGCCAGCAGCTTAACCGGGACAGGGGACGAGCAGTACTTC.

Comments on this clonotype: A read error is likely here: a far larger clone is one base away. CDR3: CASSQERILRGSPIHF. The CDR3 DNA follows: TGTGCCAGCAGCCAAGAACGGATCCTACGAGGTTCACCCATCCACTTT. The gene calls are TRBV27 and TRBJ1-6; D uncertain. The CDR3 is 16 residues long. Looked up from germline, CDR1 is MNHEY and CDR2 is SMNVEV (reference sequence).

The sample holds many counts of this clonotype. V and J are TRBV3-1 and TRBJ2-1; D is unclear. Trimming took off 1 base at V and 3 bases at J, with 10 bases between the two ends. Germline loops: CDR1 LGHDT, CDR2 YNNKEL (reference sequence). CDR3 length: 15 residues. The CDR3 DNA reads TGTGCCAGCAGCCAAGGTTATAACGGCTACAATGAGCAGTTCTTC. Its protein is CASSQGYNGYNEQFF.